The rows below give T cell receptor beta chains drawn from one sample of a study of blood T cell repertoires in COVID-19. Profiled with immunoSEQ multiplex PCR; TCRdb holds only in-frame clones, not every one. The repertoire holds about 130,000 clones, approximately 84% seen once, with around 20% in the top ten. Material: peripheral blood. These receptors originate from a woman in her fifties or sixties who had recovered from COVID-19. The CDR3 runs from the conserved cysteine through the conserved F or W. Each record gives: D gene, V gene, clone size, J gene, CDR3 protein, CDR3 DNA. The D gene is left open where the match is weak. Where a row states a size, it is once, few, many or the class of an expanded clone; other rows omit it.

>TRBD2|TRBV7-3|-|TRBJ2-1
CASSLSGSSYNEQFF
TGTGCCAGCAGCTTAAGCGGGAGCTCCTACAATGAGCAGTTCTTC
>-|TRBV6-5|-|TRBJ2-5
CASAPEGRKGETQYF
TGTGCCAGCGCCCCGGAGGGCAGGAAGGGGGAGACCCAGTACTTC
>-|TRBV7-2|-|TRBJ1-6
CASSQPEGRGSPLHF
TGTGCCAGCAGCCAACCGGAGGGCAGAGGCTCACCCCTCCACTTT
>-|TRBV2|-|TRBJ1-4
CASRRLDPPFF
TGTGCCAGCAGGAGACTCGACCCTCCCTTTTTT
>-|TRBV5-1|-|TRBJ2-3
CASSSGEDTQYF
TGCGCCAGCAGCTCAGGTGAAGATACGCAGTATTTT
>-|TRBV7-2|-|TRBJ2-7
CASSPRGRGYEQYF
TGTGCCAGCAGCCCCCGCGGGCGGGGCTACGAGCAGTACTTC
>-|TRBV2|-|TRBJ2-7
CASSESDSTYEQYF
TGTGCCAGCAGTGAAAGTGACTCTACCTACGAGCAGTACTTC
>-|TRBV29-1|-|TRBJ2-3
CSVERTRDPGLGTDTQYF
TGCAGCGTTGAAAGGACCCGTGATCCGGGACTCGGCACAGATACGCAGTATTTT
>-|TRBV10-1|-|TRBJ2-2
CASSDPTGDTGELFF
TGCGCCAGCAGTGACCCGACAGGAGACACCGGGGAGCTGTTTTTT
>-|TRBV7-3|-|TRBJ2-2
CASSGRRGTGELFF
TGTGCCAGCTCCGGTCGACGGGGCACCGGGGAGCTGTTTTTT
>TRBD2|TRBV9|-|TRBJ2-2
CASSARGLAGGELFF
TGTGCCAGCAGCGCCCGTGGACTAGCCGGCGGGGAGCTGTTTTTT
>-|TRBV9|-|TRBJ2-1
CASSVDTTGVGEQFF
TGTGCCAGCAGCGTAGACACAACGGGAGTGGGTGAGCAGTTCTTC
>TRBD2|TRBV28|once|TRBJ2-3
CASRRELLTDTQYF
TGTGCCAGCAGGCGGGAGCTTCTCACAGATACGCAGTATTTT
>-|TRBV2|-|TRBJ1-3
CASSDLQGGNTIYF
TGTGCCAGCAGTGATTTACAGGGTGGAAACACCATATATTTT
>-|TRBV3-1/TRBV3-2|-|TRBJ2-7
CASSQAEGKGYEQYF
TGTGCCAGCAGCCAAGCGGAGGGGAAAGGCTACGAGCAGTACTTC
>TRBD2|TRBV7-6|few|TRBJ2-5
CASSSTSGRAGETQYF
TGTGCCAGCAGCTCGACCAGCGGGAGGGCCGGGGAGACCCAGTACTTC
>-|TRBV2|-|TRBJ2-1
CASSELGAGYNEQFF
TGTGCCAGCAGTGAATTGGGGGCCGGTTACAATGAGCAGTTCTTC
>TRBD2|TRBV5-4|once|TRBJ2-2
CASSTRTSQTGELFF
TGTGCCAGCAGCACGCGGACTAGCCAAACCGGGGAGCTGTTTTTT
>TRBD1|TRBV2|-|TRBJ1-4
CASTKTGGEGNEKLFF
TGTGCCAGCACCAAGACAGGGGGCGAGGGAAATGAAAAACTGTTTTTT
>TRBD1|TRBV27|once|TRBJ2-1
CASSPWTGGRNEQFF
TGTGCCAGCAGTCCTTGGACAGGGGGGAGGAATGAGCAGTTCTTC
>TRBD1|TRBV6-2/TRBV6-3|-|TRBJ1-5
CASSPGGSNQPQHF
TGTGCCAGCAGTCCAGGGGGAAGCAATCAGCCCCAGCATTTT
>TRBD2|TRBV2|few|TRBJ2-5
CASSGRETQYF
TGTGCCAGCAGCGGGAGGGAGACCCAGTACTTC
>TRBD2|TRBV2|-|TRBJ2-2
CASGGGATGELFF
TGTGCCAGCGGCGGGGGAGCCACCGGGGAGCTGTTTTTT
>-|TRBV10-3|once|TRBJ1-2
CAISDHSRTSNYGYTF
TGTGCCATCAGTGACCATTCTAGGACAAGTAACTATGGCTACACCTTC
>TRBD2|TRBV30|-|TRBJ2-1
CAWGPGLSSYNEQFF
TGTGCCTGGGGTCCGGGACTAAGTTCCTACAATGAGCAGTTCTTC
>-|TRBV21-1|-|TRBJ1-3
CASSKPGWDSSGNTIYF
TGTGCCAGCAGCAAACCGGGTTGGGACAGCTCTGGAAACACCATATATTTT
>-|TRBV4-2|-|TRBJ1-2
CASSQDAQGRGYTF
TGTGCCAGCAGCCAAGATGCACAGGGAAGGGGCTACACCTTC
>TRBD1|TRBV5-6|-|TRBJ1-2
CASSPLGRGITGAQGGYTF
TGTGCCAGCAGCCCCCTCGGACGGGGGATAACAGGGGCTCAGGGAGGCTACACCTTC
>-|TRBV7-2|-|TRBJ1-1
CASSLSMLINTEAFF
TGTGCCAGCAGCTTAAGCATGTTAATTAACACTGAAGCTTTCTTT
>-|TRBV30|-|TRBJ2-3
CAWSVRGAPSTQYF
TGTGCCTGGAGTGTACGGGGGGCGCCTAGCACGCAGTATTTT
>TRBD1|TRBV30|-|TRBJ1-6
CAWEKQGAVTPLHF
TGTGCCTGGGAGAAACAGGGGGCTGTTACACCCCTCCACTTT
>TRBD1|TRBV14|-|TRBJ2-7
CASSHLGQGAAYEQYF
TGTGCCAGCAGCCACCTAGGACAGGGGGCTGCCTACGAGCAGTACTTC
>TRBD2|TRBV3-1/TRBV3-2|-|TRBJ2-5
CASSRSSGGARETQYF
TGTGCCAGCAGCCGGTCTAGCGGGGGGGCCAGGGAGACCCAGTACTTC
>TRBD1|TRBV7-2|-|TRBJ1-4
CASSPQGGGYEKLFF
TGTGCCAGCAGCCCCCAGGGGGGCGGCTACGAAAAACTGTTTTTT
>TRBD2|TRBV2|-|TRBJ2-1
CALKWTSGYNEQFF
TGTGCCCTAAAGTGGACTAGCGGTTACAATGAGCAGTTCTTC
>-|TRBV7-9|few|TRBJ1-5
CASSWGDLSNSNQPQHF
TGTGCCAGCAGCTGGGGGGACCTCTCCAATAGCAATCAGCCCCAGCATTTT
>-|TRBV5-4|-|TRBJ2-5
CASSSQRSQETQYF
TGTGCCAGCAGCTCACAGCGGAGCCAAGAGACCCAGTACTTC
>TRBD1|TRBV4-2|-|TRBJ2-1
CASSHTDRGGNEQFF
TGTGCCAGCAGCCATACAGACAGGGGAGGCAATGAGCAGTTCTTC
>TRBD2|TRBV7-2|-|TRBJ2-3
CASSFMPSGSLTDTQYF
TGTGCCAGCAGCTTTATGCCTAGCGGGAGTTTGACAGATACGCAGTATTTT
>-|TRBV5-1|-|TRBJ1-2
CASSLEGSPGGLYTF
TGCGCCAGCAGCTTGGAGGGGTCCCCCGGGGGGCTCTACACCTTC
>-|TRBV11-3|-|TRBJ2-1
CASSPMTNEQFF
TGTGCCAGCAGCCCAATGACAAATGAGCAGTTCTTC
>-|TRBV19|-|TRBJ1-5
CASSMVPGGNQPQHF
TGTGCCAGTAGTATGGTCCCCGGGGGAAATCAGCCCCAGCATTTT